The 21 T cell receptor beta chains in this list originate from one sample, sequenced in a study of T cell changes during pregnancy in multiple sclerosis. This table comes from immunoSEQ multiplex PCR, and its TCRdb copy is limited to in-frame clones, with some not included. The table has 30,000 to 40,000 clones, 85% to 95% seen once. Here the sequenced sample was CD8+ T cells from peripheral blood mononuclear cells, taken in the third trimester of pregnancy. The receptors come from a female donor with multiple sclerosis, enrolled in a pregnancy study.

The rearrangement uses TRBV13 and TRBJ2-7; D gene unclear. This CDR3 is built from 11 residues. CDR1 is PRHDT and CDR2 is FYEKMQ in the germline V gene (reference sequence). With 3 bases removed from V and 5 bases from J, the gap between germline ends came to 5 bases. This chain's CDR3 is CASSFTDEQYF. The CDR3 DNA reads TGTGCCAGCAGCTTTACAGACGAGCAGTACTTC. The full variable domain, with the rest looked up from reference TRBV13 and TRBJ2-7, is AAGVIQSPRHLIKEKRETATLKCYPIPRHDTVYWYQQGPGQDPQFLISFYEKMQSDKGSIPDRFSAQQFSDYHSELNMSSLELGDSALYFCASSFTDEQYFGPGTRLTVT.

The V gene is TRBV15, the J gene TRBJ2-7; a weak D match, TRBD1 (6 bases). The V gene's germline CDR1 is LNHNV and CDR2 YYDKDF (reference sequence). Trimming removed 5 bases at V and 1 base at J, with 12 bases between. CDR3 length: 14 amino acids. The CDR3 DNA follows: TGTGCCACCAGCGGACAGTTTTCTTCCTACGAGCAGTACTTC. Its protein product is CATSGQFSSYEQYF.

The V and J genes are TRBV2 and TRBJ1-2, with 7 nucleotides matching TRBD1. The CDR3 spans 12 residues. The V and J ends lost 10 bases and 8 bases, in that order; junction bases with no gene match: 10. Germline CDR1 and CDR2: SNHLY and FYNNEI. CDR3 in DNA: TGTGCCACCCAGGGGGGATTGTGGGGCTACACCTTC. Translation gives CATQGGLWGYTF.

This clone was observed a handful of times. The chain couples TRBV15 to TRBJ1-1; no definite D call. V dropped 5 bases and J dropped 7 bases, with 11 bases sitting between them. This CDR3 spans 12 amino acids. Germline values: CDR1 LNHNV, CDR2 YYDKDF (reference sequence). CDR3 sequence (DNA): TGTGCCACCAGCGGGCGGGAGAGTGAAGCTTTCTTT. Its translation: CATSGRESEAFF.

This clone was seen once. The chain joins TRBV19 to TRBJ2-3; D might be TRBD1 (6 bases). V was trimmed by 3 bases and J by 5 bases, leaving 12 bases between them. Germline V gives CDR1 LNHDA, CDR2 SQIVND (reference sequence). This CDR3 has 14 residues. The DNA of the CDR3 is TGTGCCAGTAGTATCGCAGGGGAAGAAGATACGCAGTATTTT. It translates to CASSIAGEEDTQYF.

This chain joins TRBV21-1 and TRBJ1-4; the table's D call TRBD1 went unverified against the DNA. TRBV21-1 is listed as a pseudogene. The CDR3 spans 19 residues. CDR3 loop: CASSKEPRGVIATNEKLFF. DNA of the CDR3: TGTGCCAGCAGCAAAGAACCCAGGGGAGTGATTGCAACTAATGAAAAACTGTTTTTT.

The rearrangement uses TRBV10-3 and TRBJ2-1; TRBD2 matches 7 bases. V lost 7 bases to trimming and J lost 6 bases; unmatched junction nucleotides: 6. The CDR3 has 13 amino acids. Germline loops: CDR1 ENHRY, CDR2 SYGVKD. The chain's CDR3 is CAIMAGVSNEQFF. The DNA of the CDR3 is TGTGCCATCATGGCGGGGGTCAGCAATGAGCAGTTCTTC.

The chain combines TRBV5-1 with TRBJ1-1; D is possibly TRBD1 (5 bases). V was trimmed by 0 bases and J by 6 bases, leaving 12 bases between them. The V gene's germline CDR1 is SGHRS and CDR2 YFSETQ. CDR3 length equals 14 residues. The DNA for the CDR3 is TGCGCCAGCAGCTTGGTAGGGGAGGAGCCTGAAGCTTTCTTT. Translation gives CASSLVGEEPEAFF. The complete variable domain, with remaining parts taken from reference TRBV5-1 and TRBJ1-1, reads KAGVTQTPRYLIKTRGQQVTLSCSPISGHRSVSWYQQTPGQGLQFLFEYFSETQRNKGNFPGRFSGRQFSNSRSEMNVSTLELGDSALYLCASSLVGEEPEAFFGQGTRLTVV.

CDR3 region: CASSMAGNQPQHF. The CDR3 region has the DNA TGTGCCAGCAGCATGGCGGGAAATCAGCCCCAGCATTTT. This chain connects TRBV27 to TRBJ1-5; D remains unclear. Trimming cost V 6 bases and J 4 bases, with 10 bases left between them. This CDR3 region has 13 residues. CDR1 is MNHEY and CDR2 is SMNVEV in the germline V gene (reference sequence).

This chain connects TRBV5-4 to TRBJ1-2; maybe TRBD1 (5 bases). Between the trimmed V and J ends, which lost 5 bases and 8 bases, there was a span of 16 bases. Germline V gene lookup returns CDR1 SGHNT and CDR2 YYREEE (reference sequence). The CDR3 is 13 amino acids. The CDR3 loop is CASSRLEEGGYTF. DNA for the CDR3: TGTGCCAGCAGTCGGCTCGAGGAGGGGGGCTACACCTTC.

This chain connects TRBV5-8 to TRBJ1-3; D gene uncertain. The length of the CDR3 is 14 residues. Trimming removed 0 bases from V and 3 bases from J, with 7 bases in between. The V gene's germline CDR1 is SGHTS and CDR2 YDEGEE. The CDR3, as DNA: TGTGCCAGCAGCTTGGAGTTAGATGGAAACACCATATATTTT. Its translation is CASSLELDGNTIYF.

V is TRBV19 and J is TRBJ2-7, with TRBD2 as a possible D gene (6 bases). Trimming cost V 2 bases and J 3 bases, with 14 bases left between them. CDR3 length: 15 residues. Germline lookup yields CDR1 LNHDA and CDR2 SQIVND (reference sequence). The CDR3 DNA is TGTGCCAGTAGTATACAGGGACTCTCTCTCTACGAGCAGTACTTC. Its translation: CASSIQGLSLYEQYF.

The rearrangement uses TRBV27 and TRBJ2-1, with D tentatively TRBD2 (7 bases). Per the germline V gene, CDR1 is MNHEY and CDR2 is SMNVEV (reference sequence). The CDR3 length is 13 residues. The V end lost 11 bases, the J end lost 10 bases, and 21 bases lay between the germline ends. In DNA, the CDR3 is TGTGCCGCGCATGGCGGGGGCCTCGGCGAGCAGTTCTTC. Its translation: CAAHGGGLGEQFF.

CDR3 loop: CASSLAGTGGTDTQYF. CDR3 DNA: TGTGCCAGTAGTCTAGCCGGGACAGGGGGCACAGATACGCAGTATTTT. The chain recombines TRBV19 with TRBJ2-3, with 10 bases aligning to TRBD1. J gave up 1 base and V 5 bases, and 6 bases lay outside the gene matches. The CDR3 spans 16 residues. Germline V CDR1 and CDR2: LNHDA, SQIVND (reference sequence).

The rearrangement joins TRBV10-1 to TRBJ1-5; D not resolved. CDR1 is WNHNN and CDR2 is SYGVQD in the germline V gene (reference sequence). The germline V and J ends were trimmed by 8 bases and 5 bases, with 10 bases remaining between them. The CDR3 has 12 amino acids. The CDR3 nucleotides are TGCGCCAGCGGTACGGTTGATCAGCCCCAGCATTTT. This gives the protein CASGTVDQPQHF.

This chain uses TRBV6-5 with TRBJ1-5; D not certain. The germline V gene has CDR1 MNHEY and CDR2 SVGAGI. V was trimmed by 8 bases and J by 4 bases, leaving 15 bases between them. CDR3 length: 14 amino acids. In DNA, the CDR3 is TGTGCCAGCGCATCGTACGGGGAGAATCAGCCCCAGCATTTT. It encodes CASASYGENQPQHF.

V gene TRBV4-1 combines with J gene TRBJ1-1, with a weak D call TRBD1 (5 bases). Germline CDR1 and CDR2: MGHRA and YSYEKL. V lost 5 bases, J lost 3 bases, and 10 bases lay in between. The CDR3 extends over 13 amino acids. The CDR3 bases are TGCGCCAGCAGCGAGGAGGGGTACACTGAAGCTTTCTTT. Translation gives CASSEEGYTEAFF.

V and J are TRBV5-8 and TRBJ2-1; the match to TRBD2 covers 11 bases. The CDR3 runs to 15 residues. Germline assignment: CDR1 SGHTS and CDR2 YDEGEE. After removal of 0 bases from V and 10 bases from J, the junction contained 6 bases not matched to a gene. For the CDR3, the DNA is TGTGCCAGCAGCTTGGGACTAGCGGGACATGGGGAGCAGTTCTTC. Amino acids: CASSLGLAGHGEQFF.

The rearrangement links TRBV29-1 to TRBJ2-7, with D tentatively TRBD2 (5 bases). CDR3 length equals 14 residues. Between the trimmed V and J ends, which lost 4 bases and 2 bases, there was a span of 15 bases. CDR1 SQVTM and CDR2 ANQGSEA come from the germline V gene. CDR3 loop: CSVAPPREPYEQYF. CDR3 nucleotide sequence: TGCAGCGTTGCCCCCCCTCGGGAACCCTACGAGCAGTACTTC.

This sequence joins TRBV6-1 and TRBJ1-2; a possible D gene is TRBD1 (5 bases). The CDR3 contains 14 residues. Germline lookup yields CDR1 MNHNS and CDR2 SASEGT. V dropped 1 base and J dropped 4 bases, with 10 bases sitting between them. The CDR3 region has the DNA TGTGCCAGCAGTGAAGTAGGGGAGGCCTATGGCTACACCTTC. Protein: CASSEVGEAYGYTF.

In nucleotides, the CDR3 is TGTGCCACCAGACCAAACAGGGGACGTAATTCACCCCTCCACTTT. Residues: CATRPNRGRNSPLHF. The gene calls are TRBV15 and TRBJ1-6, with 7 bases aligning to TRBD1. The germline gives CDR1 LNHNV, CDR2 YYDKDF (reference sequence). This CDR3 contains 15 residues. Trimming at V came to 6 bases and at J to 6 bases, leaving 8 bases not matched to a gene.